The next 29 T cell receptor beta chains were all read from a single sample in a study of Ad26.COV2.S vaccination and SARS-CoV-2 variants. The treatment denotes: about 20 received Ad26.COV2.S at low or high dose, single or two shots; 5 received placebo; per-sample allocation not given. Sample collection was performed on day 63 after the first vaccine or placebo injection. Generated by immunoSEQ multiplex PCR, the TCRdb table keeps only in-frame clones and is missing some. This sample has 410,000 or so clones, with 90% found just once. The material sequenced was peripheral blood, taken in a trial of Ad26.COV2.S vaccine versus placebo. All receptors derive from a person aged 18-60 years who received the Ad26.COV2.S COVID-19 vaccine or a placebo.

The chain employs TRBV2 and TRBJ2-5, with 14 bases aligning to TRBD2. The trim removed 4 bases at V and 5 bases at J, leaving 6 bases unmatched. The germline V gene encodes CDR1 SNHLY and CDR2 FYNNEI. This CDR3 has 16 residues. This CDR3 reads CASSAGTSGRGETQYF. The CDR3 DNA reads TGTGCCAGCAGTGCCGGGACTAGCGGGAGAGGGGAGACCCAGTACTTC.

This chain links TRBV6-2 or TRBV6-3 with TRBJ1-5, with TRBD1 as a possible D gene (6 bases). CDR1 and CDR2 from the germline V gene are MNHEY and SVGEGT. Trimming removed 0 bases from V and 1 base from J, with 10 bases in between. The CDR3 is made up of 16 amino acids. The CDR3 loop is CASSYSRQVSNQPQHF. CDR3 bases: TGTGCCAGCAGTTACTCAAGACAGGTGAGCAATCAGCCCCAGCATTTT.

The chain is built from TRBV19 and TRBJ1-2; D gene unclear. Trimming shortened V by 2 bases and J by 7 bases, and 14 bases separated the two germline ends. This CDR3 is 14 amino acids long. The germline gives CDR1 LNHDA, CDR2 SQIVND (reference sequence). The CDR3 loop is CASSISQAVSGYTF. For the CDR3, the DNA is TGTGCCAGTAGTATAAGTCAGGCGGTTAGTGGCTACACCTTC.

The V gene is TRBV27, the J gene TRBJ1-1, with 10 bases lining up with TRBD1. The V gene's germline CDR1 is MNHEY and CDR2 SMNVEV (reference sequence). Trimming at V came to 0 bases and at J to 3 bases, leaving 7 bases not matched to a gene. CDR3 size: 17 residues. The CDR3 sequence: CASSLSGQGVGDTEAFF. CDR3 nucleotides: TGTGCCAGCAGTTTATCCGGACAGGGGGTTGGCGACACTGAAGCTTTCTTT.

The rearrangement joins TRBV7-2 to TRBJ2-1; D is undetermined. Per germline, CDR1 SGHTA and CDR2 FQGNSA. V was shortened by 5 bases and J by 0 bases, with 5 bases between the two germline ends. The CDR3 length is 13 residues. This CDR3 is CASSQNSYNEQFF. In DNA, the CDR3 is TGTGCCAGCAGCCAGAACTCCTACAATGAGCAGTTCTTC.

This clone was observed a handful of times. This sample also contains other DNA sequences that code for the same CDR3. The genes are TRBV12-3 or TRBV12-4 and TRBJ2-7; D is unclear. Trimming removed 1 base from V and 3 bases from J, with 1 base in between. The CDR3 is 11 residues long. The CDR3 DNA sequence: TGTGCCAGCAGTTTAGGCTACGAGCAGTACTTC. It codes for CASSLGYEQYF.

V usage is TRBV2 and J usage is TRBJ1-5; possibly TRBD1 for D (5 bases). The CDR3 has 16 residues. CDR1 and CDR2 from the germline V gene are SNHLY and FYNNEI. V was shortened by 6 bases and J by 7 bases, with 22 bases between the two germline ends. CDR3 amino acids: CASRRAVGGRGQPQHF. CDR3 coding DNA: TGTGCCAGCAGGAGGGCAGTCGGAGGGCGGGGGCAGCCCCAGCATTTT. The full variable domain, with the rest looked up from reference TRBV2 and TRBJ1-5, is EPEVTQTPSHQVTQMGQEVILRCVPISNHLYFYWYRQILGQKVEFLVSFYNNEISEKSEIFDDQFSVERPDGSNFTLKIRSTKLEDSAMYFCASRRAVGGRGQPQHFGDGTRLSIL.

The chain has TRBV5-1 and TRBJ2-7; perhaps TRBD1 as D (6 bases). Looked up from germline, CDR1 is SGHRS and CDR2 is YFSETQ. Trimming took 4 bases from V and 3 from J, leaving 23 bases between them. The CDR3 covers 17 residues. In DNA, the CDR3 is TGCGCCAGCAGCGGCCGGACAGCCCCACGAGGGGACTACGAGCAGTACTTC. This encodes CASSGRTAPRGDYEQYF.

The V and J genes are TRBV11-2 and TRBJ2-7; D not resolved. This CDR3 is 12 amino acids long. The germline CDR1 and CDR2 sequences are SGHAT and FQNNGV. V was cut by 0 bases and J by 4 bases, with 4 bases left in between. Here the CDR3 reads CASSLDRYEQYF. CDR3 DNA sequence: TGTGCCAGCAGCTTAGATCGGTACGAGCAGTACTTC.

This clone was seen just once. Written as DNA, the CDR3 is TGCGCCAGCAGCCAAGGAAGGTCGGCGGACACTGAAGCTTTCTTT. Translation gives CASSQGRSADTEAFF. The rearrangement joins TRBV4-3 to TRBJ1-1, with D hard to call. The germline CDR1 and CDR2 sequences are LGHNA and YSLEER. V lost 1 base and J lost 3, with 12 bases in between. CDR3 length: 15 residues.

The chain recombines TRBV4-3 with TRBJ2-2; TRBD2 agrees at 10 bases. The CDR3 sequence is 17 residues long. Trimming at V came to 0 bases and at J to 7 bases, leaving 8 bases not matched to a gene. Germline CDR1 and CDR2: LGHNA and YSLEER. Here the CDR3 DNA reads TGCGCCAGCAGCCAAGAGTCGGCTAGCGGGAGCGGCGGGGAGCTGTTTTTT. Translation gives CASSQESASGSGGELFF.

In nucleotides, the CDR3 is TGTGCCTGGAGTGTACCGGACAGGGGAGGCGGCTACACCTTC. Amino acids: CAWSVPDRGGGYTF. The rearrangement joins TRBV30 to TRBJ1-2; 9 bases line up with TRBD1. The CDR3 loop spans 14 amino acids. V shed 0 bases, J shed 8 bases, and the junction held 7 bases outside the gene matches. The V gene's germline CDR1 is GTSNPN and CDR2 SVGIG (reference sequence).

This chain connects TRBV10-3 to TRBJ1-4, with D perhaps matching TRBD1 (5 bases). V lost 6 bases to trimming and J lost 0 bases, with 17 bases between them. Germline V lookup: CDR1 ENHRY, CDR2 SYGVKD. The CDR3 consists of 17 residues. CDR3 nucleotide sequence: TGTGCCATCAGCGCAGGACGCGACAGCGCAACTAATGAAAAACTGTTTTTT. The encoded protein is CAISAGRDSATNEKLFF.

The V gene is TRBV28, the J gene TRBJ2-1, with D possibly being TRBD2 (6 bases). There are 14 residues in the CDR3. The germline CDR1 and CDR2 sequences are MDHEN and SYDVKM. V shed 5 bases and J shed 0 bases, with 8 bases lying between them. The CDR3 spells CASSSSGSYNEQFF. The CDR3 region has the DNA TGTGCCAGCAGTAGTAGCGGCTCCTACAATGAGCAGTTCTTC.

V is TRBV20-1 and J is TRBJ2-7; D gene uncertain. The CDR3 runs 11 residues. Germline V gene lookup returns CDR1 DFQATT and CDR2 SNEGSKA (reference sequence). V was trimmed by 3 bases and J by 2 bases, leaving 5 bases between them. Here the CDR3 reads CSASRAYEQYF. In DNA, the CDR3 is TGCAGTGCTAGTAGGGCCTACGAGCAGTACTTC.

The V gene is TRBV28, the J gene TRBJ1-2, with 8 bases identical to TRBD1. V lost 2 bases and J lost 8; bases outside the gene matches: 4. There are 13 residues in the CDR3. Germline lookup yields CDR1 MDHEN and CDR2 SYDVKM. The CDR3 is CASSLGQGRGYTF. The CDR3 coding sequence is TGTGCCAGCAGTTTAGGACAGGGACGAGGCTACACCTTC.

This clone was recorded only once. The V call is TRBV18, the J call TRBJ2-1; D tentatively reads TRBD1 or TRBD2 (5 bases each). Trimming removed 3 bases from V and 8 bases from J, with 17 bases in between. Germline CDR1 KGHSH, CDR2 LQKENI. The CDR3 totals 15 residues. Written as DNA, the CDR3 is TGTGCCAGCTCACCGGGGGACGGGCGAGACCATGAGCAGTTCTTC. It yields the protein CASSPGDGRDHEQFF.

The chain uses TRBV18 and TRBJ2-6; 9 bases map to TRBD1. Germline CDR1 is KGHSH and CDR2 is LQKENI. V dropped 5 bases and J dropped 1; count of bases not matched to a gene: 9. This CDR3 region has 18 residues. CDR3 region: CASSGPGQGSSGANVLTF. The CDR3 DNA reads TGTGCCAGCTCAGGACCGGGACAGGGATCGTCTGGGGCCAACGTCCTGACTTTC.

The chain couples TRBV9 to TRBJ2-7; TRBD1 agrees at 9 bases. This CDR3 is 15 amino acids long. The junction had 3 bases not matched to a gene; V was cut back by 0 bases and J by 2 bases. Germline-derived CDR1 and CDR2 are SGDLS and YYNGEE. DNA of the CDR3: TGTGCCAGCAGCGTAGGGACAGGGGCCCCCTACGAGCAGTACTTC. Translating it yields CASSVGTGAPYEQYF.

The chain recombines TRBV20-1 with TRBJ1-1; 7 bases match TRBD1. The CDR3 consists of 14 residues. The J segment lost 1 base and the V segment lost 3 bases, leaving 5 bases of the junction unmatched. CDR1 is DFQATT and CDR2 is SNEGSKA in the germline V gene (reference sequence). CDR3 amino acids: CSASFGQANTEAFF. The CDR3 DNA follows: TGCAGTGCTAGTTTCGGACAGGCGAACACTGAAGCTTTCTTT.

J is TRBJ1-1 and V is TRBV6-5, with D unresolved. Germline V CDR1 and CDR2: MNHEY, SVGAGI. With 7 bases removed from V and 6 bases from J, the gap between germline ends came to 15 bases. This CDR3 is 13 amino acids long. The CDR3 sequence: CASNERITAEAFF. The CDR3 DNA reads TGTGCCAGCAACGAGAGGATAACCGCTGAAGCTTTCTTT.

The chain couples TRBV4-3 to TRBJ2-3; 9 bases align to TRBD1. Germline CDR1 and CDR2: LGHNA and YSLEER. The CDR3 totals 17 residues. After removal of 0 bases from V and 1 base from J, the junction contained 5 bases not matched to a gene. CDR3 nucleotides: TGCGCCAGCAGCCAAGATCTTGGGACAGGGCGCACAGATACGCAGTATTTT. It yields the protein CASSQDLGTGRTDTQYF.

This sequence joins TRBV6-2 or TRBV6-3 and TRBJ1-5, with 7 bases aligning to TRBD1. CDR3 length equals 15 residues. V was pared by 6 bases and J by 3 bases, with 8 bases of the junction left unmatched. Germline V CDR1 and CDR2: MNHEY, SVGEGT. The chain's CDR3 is CASSSRQGHNQPQHF. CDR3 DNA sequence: TGTGCCAGCAGCTCCAGACAGGGCCACAATCAGCCCCAGCATTTT.

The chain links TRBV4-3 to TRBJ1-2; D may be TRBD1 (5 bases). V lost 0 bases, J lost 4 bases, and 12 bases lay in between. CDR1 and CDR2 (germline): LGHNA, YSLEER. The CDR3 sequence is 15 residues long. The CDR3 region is CASSQDRGGIYGYTF. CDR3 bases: TGCGCCAGCAGCCAAGATCGGGGGGGGATCTATGGCTACACCTTC.

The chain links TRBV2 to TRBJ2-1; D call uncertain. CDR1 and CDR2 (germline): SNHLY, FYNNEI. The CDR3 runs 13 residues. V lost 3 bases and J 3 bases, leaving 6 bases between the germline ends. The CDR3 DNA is TGTGCCAGCAGTGACGGCAGCTACAATGAGCAGTTCTTC. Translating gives CASSDGSYNEQFF.

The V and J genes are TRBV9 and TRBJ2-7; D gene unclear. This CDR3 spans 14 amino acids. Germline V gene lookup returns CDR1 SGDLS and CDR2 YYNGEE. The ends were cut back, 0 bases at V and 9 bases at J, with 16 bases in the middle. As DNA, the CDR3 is TGTGCCAGCAGCGTAGATTGGACCCCGTCTCGGCAGTACTTC. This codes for CASSVDWTPSRQYF.

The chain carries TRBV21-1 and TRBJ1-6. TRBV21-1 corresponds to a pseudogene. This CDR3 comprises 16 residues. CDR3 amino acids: CASSKERSSYNSPLHF. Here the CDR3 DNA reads TGTGCCAGCAGCAAAGAACGGAGCTCCTATAATTCACCCCTCCACTTT.

The chain's CDR3 is CASSLLENTGELFF. In DNA, the CDR3 is TGTGCCAGCAGCTTACTGGAGAACACCGGGGAGCTGTTTTTT. This rearrangement joins TRBV7-3 to TRBJ2-2; no clear D gene. Trimming removed 2 bases from V and 1 base from J, with 5 bases in between. CDR1 is SGHTA and CDR2 is FQGTGA in the germline V gene. The CDR3 has 14 amino acids.

The CDR3, as DNA: TGCGCCAGCAGCCAAACTAGCGGGAGGGACAATGAGCAGTTCTTC. Encoded protein: CASSQTSGRDNEQFF. The V and J genes are TRBV4-3 and TRBJ2-1; 13 bases match TRBD2. Trimming cost V 2 bases and J 5 bases; bases outside gene matches: 0. This CDR3 is 15 amino acids long. CDR1 is LGHNA, CDR2 YSLEER, per germline.